This is a list of T cell receptor beta chains from one sample in a study of T-cell memory formation after mild COVID-19. TCRdb passed the 5' RACE reads through MiXCR, listing each CDR3 protein once. The sample holds around 300,000 distinct CDR3 sequences, roughly an eighth seen once. Sequencing was carried out using PBMCs or a T cell subset sorted from them (not recorded which). Receptor source: a man between 18 and 29 years old who had mild COVID-19 (a few samples of this study predate the infection). Cell type and time point are not known. Each CDR3 is given with its conserved first and last residue. D genes are given only for firm matches. The listing skips clone size in some rows; elsewhere it reads once, few, many or a size class.

D	V	size	J	DNA	CDR3
-	TRBV18	few	TRBJ1-2	TGTGCCAGCTCACCATACAGCCACGGCGGGGAATTGGATGGCTACACCTTC	CASSPYSHGGELDGYTF
-	TRBV9	few	TRBJ2-2	TGTGCCAGCAGCGCCGGGGGCGGGGAGCTGTTTTTT	CASSAGGGELFF
-	TRBV4-2	few	TRBJ1-1	TGTGCCAGCGCCGGGGGGCGAACTTTCTTT	CASAGGRTFF
-	TRBV5-1	few	TRBJ2-4	TGCGCCAGCAGCCAAACTAGTAACATTCAGTACTTC	CASSQTSNIQYF
-	TRBV6-1	-	TRBJ2-1	TGTGCCAGCAGTCCGCTCTGGGGGTCCTACAATGAGCAGTTCTTC	CASSPLWGSYNEQFF
TRBD1	TRBV20-1	-	TRBJ1-1	TGCAGTGCTTTGATGACCGGGACAGCTTATCAGGGGGCTTTCTTT	CSALMTGTAYQGAFF
-	TRBV4-3	-	TRBJ1-1	TGCGCCAGCAGCCAAGATTCGCGAGGCACTGAAGCTTTCTTT	CASSQDSRGTEAFF
-	TRBV4-3	-	TRBJ1-2	TGCGCCAGCAGCCAAGATATAGCCTATGGCTACACCTTC	CASSQDIAYGYTF
-	TRBV6-6	few	TRBJ2-3	TGTGCCAGCATTACAGGGGATACGCAGTATTTT	CASITGDTQYF
-	TRBV2	few	TRBJ2-5	TGTGCCAGCAGGGAGGGATTTCTGGGCGCGACCCAGTACTTC	CASREGFLGATQYF
-	TRBV4-3	few	TRBJ2-1	TGCGCCAGCAGCCAAGAAGGCGCAGGGAGGAATGAGCAGTTCTTC	CASSQEGAGRNEQFF
-	TRBV5-1	few	TRBJ1-2	TGCGCCAGCAGCATCTCCAGGGGCGCAGATTATGGCTACACCTTC	CASSISRGADYGYTF
TRBD2	TRBV7-8	many	TRBJ2-1	TGTGCCAGCAGCAGTAGCGGGGGGGGAGTCAATGAGCAGTTCTTC	CASSSSGGGVNEQFF
-	TRBV6-6	many	TRBJ2-5	TGTGCCAGCAGTTACTCGACAGCCCAAGAGACCCAGTACTTC	CASSYSTAQETQYF
TRBD1	TRBV9	-	TRBJ2-1	TGTGCCAGCAGCGTTGCGGGACAGGGGTTTAATGAGCAGTTCTTC	CASSVAGQGFNEQFF
-	TRBV7-8	many	TRBJ2-5	TGTGCCAGCAGCTTAGTAGGGGGTCGTGAGACCCAGTACTTC	CASSLVGGRETQYF
TRBD2	TRBV28	many	TRBJ2-4	TGTGCCAGCAGGTCTAGCGGGGTAGGAAACATTCAGTACTTC	CASRSSGVGNIQYF
-	TRBV24-1	-	TRBJ2-3	TGTGCCACCAGTGACTCAGATTCCACAGATACGCAGTATTTT	CATSDSDSTDTQYF
-	TRBV5-1	-	TRBJ1-4	TGCGCCAGCAGCTTGGGAGACACCTTATATGAAAAACTGTTTTTT	CASSLGDTLYEKLFF
-	TRBV7-2	few	TRBJ2-3	TGTGCCAGCAGCCATCAGTCATCAACTAGCACAGATACGCAGTATTTT	CASSHQSSTSTDTQYF
TRBD1	TRBV5-8	-	TRBJ1-4	TGTGCCAGCAGCTTCGGACAGGGTGGTTATGAAAAACTGTTTTTT	CASSFGQGGYEKLFF
-	TRBV6-5	-	TRBJ2-1	TGTGCCAGCAGTTACACCGGGGGGCGCGGAAATGAGCAGTTCTTC	CASSYTGGRGNEQFF
-	TRBV5-4	-	TRBJ1-1	TGTGCCAGCAGCTTTTCGTACGATCAGGGAAGGTTGACTGAAGCTTTCTTT	CASSFSYDQGRLTEAFF
TRBD1	TRBV18	-	TRBJ1-6	TGTGCCAGCTCACCGCCGGGACAGCTAAATTCACCCCTCCACTTT	CASSPPGQLNSPLHF
-	TRBV28	few	TRBJ2-6	TGTGCCAGCACATCAGGGTTCTCCGGGGCCAACGTCCTGACTTTC	CASTSGFSGANVLTF
-	TRBV7-9	few	TRBJ2-2	TGTGCCAGCAGCTTGTTATTAAGTACCGGGGAGCTGTTTTTT	CASSLLLSTGELFF
TRBD1	TRBV5-1	few	TRBJ1-2	TGCGCCAGCAGCCTCGGGACAGGGGATACCTATGGCTACACCTTC	CASSLGTGDTYGYTF
-	TRBV2	-	TRBJ2-5	TGTGCCAGCACGGGGGATGTAGGAGAGACCCAGTACTTC	CASTGDVGETQYF
TRBD1	TRBV12-3/TRBV12-4	many	TRBJ1-6	TGTGCCAGCAGTCTGGGACAGGGGATGGTAAATTCACCCCTCCACTTT	CASSLGQGMVNSPLHF
-	TRBV14	few	TRBJ2-2	TGTGCCAGCAGGCTGACAGCGAACACCGGGGAGCTGTTTTTT	CASRLTANTGELFF
TRBD1	TRBV20-1	many	TRBJ2-3	TGCAGTGCTTACAGGGGGCAGACAGATACGCAGTATTTT	CSAYRGQTDTQYF
-	TRBV7-6	-	TRBJ2-3	TGTGCCAGCAGGGGTTTTAGCACAGATACGCAGTATTTT	CASRGFSTDTQYF
TRBD1	TRBV28	once	TRBJ1-2	TGTGCCAGCAGGCCGGGACAGGGCGACCTTTTTTATGGCTACACCTTC	CASRPGQGDLFYGYTF
-	TRBV5-1	-	TRBJ2-7	TGCGCCAGCAGCTTGCCGAACAGGGTCCACGAGCAGTACTTC	CASSLPNRVHEQYF
-	TRBV18	-	TRBJ1-6	TGTGCCAGCTCACCGGGGGGGCAGGATTCACCCCTCCACTTT	CASSPGGQDSPLHF
-	TRBV10-3	many	TRBJ2-1	TGTGCCATCTCCTTCGGGGGTGAGCAGTTCTTC	CAISFGGEQFF
-	TRBV11-2	-	TRBJ2-5	TGTGCCAGCAGCCCCCCCTGGGTGAACCAAGAGACCCAGTACTTC	CASSPPWVNQETQYF
-	TRBV6-2/TRBV6-3	-	TRBJ1-1	TGTGCCAGCAGTCTCAGGGCCATGAACACTGAAGCTTTCTTT	CASSLRAMNTEAFF
TRBD2	TRBV25-1	-	TRBJ2-1	TGTGCCAGCAGCAACACCGGGGGGGGAAACTACAATGAGCAGTTCTTC	CASSNTGGGNYNEQFF
-	TRBV6-6	-	TRBJ1-6	TGTGCCAGCAGTTACTCAGATAATTCACCCCTCCACTTT	CASSYSDNSPLHF
TRBD1	TRBV6-5	few	TRBJ2-5	TGTGCCAGCAGAAACCCGGGACAGCCGATTAACAGCTTC	CASRNPGQPINSF